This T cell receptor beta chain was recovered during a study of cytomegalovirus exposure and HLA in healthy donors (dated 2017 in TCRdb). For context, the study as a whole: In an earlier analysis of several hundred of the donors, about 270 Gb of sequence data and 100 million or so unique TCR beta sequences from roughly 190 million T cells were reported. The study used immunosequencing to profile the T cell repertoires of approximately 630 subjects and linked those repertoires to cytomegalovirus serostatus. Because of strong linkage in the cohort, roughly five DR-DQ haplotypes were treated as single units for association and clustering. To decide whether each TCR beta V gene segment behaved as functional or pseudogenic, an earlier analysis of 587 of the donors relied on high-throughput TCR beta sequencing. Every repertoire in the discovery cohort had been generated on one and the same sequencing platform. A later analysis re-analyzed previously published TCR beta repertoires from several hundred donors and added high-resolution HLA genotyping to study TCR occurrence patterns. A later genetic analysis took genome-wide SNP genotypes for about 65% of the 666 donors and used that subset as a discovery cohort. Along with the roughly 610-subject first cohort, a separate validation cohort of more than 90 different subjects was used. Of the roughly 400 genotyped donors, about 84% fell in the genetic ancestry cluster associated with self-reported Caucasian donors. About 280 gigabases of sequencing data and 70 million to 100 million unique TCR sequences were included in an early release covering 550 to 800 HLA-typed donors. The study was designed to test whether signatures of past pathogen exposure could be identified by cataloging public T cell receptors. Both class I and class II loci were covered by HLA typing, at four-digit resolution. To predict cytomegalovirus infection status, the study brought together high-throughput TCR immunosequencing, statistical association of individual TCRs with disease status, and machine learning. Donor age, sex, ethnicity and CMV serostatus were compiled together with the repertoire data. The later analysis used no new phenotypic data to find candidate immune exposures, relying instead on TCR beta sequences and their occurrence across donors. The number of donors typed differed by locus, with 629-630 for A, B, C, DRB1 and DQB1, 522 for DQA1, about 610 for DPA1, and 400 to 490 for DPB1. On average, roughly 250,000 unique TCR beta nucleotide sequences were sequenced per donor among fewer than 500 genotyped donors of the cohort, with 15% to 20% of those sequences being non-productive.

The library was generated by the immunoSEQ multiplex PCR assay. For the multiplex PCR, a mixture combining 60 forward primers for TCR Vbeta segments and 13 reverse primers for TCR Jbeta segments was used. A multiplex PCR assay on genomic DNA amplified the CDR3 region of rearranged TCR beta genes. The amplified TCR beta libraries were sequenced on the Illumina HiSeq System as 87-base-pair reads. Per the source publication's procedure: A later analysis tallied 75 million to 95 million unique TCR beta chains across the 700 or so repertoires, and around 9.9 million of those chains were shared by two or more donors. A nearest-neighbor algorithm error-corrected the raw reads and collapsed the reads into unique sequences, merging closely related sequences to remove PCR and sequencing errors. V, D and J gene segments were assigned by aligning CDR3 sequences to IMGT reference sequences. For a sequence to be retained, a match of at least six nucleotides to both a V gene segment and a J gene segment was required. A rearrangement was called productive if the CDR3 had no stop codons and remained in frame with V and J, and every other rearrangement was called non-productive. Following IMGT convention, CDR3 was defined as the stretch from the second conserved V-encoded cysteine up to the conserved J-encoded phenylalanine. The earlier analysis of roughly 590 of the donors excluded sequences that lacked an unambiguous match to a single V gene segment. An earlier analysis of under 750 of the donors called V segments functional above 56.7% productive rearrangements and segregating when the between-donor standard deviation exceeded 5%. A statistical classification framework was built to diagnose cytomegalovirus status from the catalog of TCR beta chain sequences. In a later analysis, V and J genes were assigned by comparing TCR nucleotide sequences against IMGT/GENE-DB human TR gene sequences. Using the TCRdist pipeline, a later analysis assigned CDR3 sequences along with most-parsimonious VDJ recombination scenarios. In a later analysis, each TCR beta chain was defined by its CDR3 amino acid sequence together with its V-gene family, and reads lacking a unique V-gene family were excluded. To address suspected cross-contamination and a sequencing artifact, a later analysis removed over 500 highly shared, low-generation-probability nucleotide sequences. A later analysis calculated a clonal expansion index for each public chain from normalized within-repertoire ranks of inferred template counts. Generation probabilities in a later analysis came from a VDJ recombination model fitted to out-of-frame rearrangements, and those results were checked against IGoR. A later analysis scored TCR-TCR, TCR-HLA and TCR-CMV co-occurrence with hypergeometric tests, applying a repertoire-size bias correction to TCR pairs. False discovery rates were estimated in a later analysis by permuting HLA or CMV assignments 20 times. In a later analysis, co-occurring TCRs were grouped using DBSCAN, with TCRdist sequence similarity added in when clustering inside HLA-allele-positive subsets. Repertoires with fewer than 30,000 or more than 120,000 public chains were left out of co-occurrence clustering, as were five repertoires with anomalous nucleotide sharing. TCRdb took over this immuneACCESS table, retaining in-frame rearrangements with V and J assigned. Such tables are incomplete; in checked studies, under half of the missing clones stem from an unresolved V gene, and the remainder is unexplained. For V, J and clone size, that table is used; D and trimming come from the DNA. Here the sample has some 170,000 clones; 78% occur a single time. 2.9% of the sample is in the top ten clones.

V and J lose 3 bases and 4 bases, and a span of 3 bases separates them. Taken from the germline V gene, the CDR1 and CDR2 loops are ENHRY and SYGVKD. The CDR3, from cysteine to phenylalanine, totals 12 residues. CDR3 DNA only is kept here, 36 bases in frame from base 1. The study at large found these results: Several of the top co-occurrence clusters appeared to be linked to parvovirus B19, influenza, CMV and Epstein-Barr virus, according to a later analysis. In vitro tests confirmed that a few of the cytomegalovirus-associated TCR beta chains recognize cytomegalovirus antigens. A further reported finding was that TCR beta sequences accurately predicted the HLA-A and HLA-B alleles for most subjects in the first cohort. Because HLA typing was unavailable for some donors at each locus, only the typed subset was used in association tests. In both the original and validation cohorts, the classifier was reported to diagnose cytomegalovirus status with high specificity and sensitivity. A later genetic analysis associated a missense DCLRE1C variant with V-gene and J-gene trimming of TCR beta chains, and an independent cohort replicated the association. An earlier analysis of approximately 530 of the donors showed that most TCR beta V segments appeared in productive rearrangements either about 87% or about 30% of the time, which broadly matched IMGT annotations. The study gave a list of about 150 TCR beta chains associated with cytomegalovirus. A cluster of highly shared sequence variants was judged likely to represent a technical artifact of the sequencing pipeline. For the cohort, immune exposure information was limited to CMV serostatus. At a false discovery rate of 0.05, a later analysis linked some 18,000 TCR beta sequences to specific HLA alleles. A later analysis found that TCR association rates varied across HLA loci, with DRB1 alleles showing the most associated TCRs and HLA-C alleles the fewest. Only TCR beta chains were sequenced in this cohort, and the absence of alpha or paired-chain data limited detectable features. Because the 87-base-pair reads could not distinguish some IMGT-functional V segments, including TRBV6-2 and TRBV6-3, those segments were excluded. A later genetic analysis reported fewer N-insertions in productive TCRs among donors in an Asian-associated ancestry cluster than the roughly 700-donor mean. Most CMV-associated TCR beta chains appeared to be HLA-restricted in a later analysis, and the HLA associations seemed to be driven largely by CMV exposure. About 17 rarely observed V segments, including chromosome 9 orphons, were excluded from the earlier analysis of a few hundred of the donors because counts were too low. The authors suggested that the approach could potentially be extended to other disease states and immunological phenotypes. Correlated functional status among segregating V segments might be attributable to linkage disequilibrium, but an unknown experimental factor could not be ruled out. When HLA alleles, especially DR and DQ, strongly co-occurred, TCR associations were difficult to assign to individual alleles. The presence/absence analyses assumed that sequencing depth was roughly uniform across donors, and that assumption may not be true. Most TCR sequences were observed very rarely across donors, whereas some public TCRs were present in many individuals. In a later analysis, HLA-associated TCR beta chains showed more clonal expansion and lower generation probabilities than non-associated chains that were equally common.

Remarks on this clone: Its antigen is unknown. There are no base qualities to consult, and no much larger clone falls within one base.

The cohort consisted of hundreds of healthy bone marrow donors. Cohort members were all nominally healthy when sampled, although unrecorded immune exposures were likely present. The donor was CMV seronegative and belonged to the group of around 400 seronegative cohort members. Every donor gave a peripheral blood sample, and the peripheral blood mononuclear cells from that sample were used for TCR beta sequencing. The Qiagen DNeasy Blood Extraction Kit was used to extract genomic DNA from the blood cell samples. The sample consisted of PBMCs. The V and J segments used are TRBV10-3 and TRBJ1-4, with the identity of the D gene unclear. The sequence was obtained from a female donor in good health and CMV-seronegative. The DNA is TGTGCCATCAGTGACGGTAATGAAAAACTGTTTTTT. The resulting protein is CAISDGNEKLFF.